The 22 T cell receptor beta chains reported below all come from one sample, sequenced in a study of T cells after yellow fever vaccination. TCRdb analysed the 5' RACE reads with MiXCR anew, one entry per CDR3 protein. The sample holds about 240,000 distinct CDR3 sequences, 6.9% seen once. The specimen comprised CD4+ T cells sorted from PBMCs, sampled 15 days after the yellow fever booster vaccination. The receptors were gathered from a man aged 25 to 40 who received the YFV17D yellow fever vaccine.

Many counts were recorded for this clonotype. This chain joins TRBV5-4 and TRBJ2-1; D possibly corresponds to TRBD1 (6 bases). Trimming cost V 4 bases and J 7 bases, with 18 bases left between them. The CDR3 runs 15 residues. Per the germline V gene, CDR1 is SGHNT and CDR2 is YYREEE (reference sequence). As DNA, the CDR3 is TGTGCCAGCAGCCCAGGGGCTGGCACTACAAATGAGCAGTTCTTC. Protein product: CASSPGAGTTNEQFF.

This clonotype was recorded many times. The J gene is TRBJ2-3, the V gene TRBV3-1, with D hard to call. The ends were cut back, 0 bases at V and 1 base at J, with 8 bases in the middle. Germline CDR1 is LGHDT and CDR2 is YNNKEL (reference sequence). The CDR3 totals 15 residues. This CDR3 reads CASSQEGSGTDTQYF. In DNA form, the CDR3 reads TGTGCCAGCAGCCAAGAAGGTTCCGGCACAGATACGCAGTATTTT.

This clonotype was observed a few times. The V gene is TRBV18, the J gene TRBJ1-3; TRBD1 might be the D (6 bases). This CDR3 has 15 residues. The germline V gene has CDR1 KGHSH and CDR2 LQKENI. V was clipped by 6 bases and J by 0 bases, with 12 bases between them. The DNA for the CDR3 is TGTGCCAGCTCTACCGGGACAACCTCTGGAAACACCATATATTTT. This encodes CASSTGTTSGNTIYF.

V usage is TRBV10-2 and J usage is TRBJ2-6, with 9 bases identical to TRBD1. From germline, CDR1 is WSHSY and CDR2 SAAADI. The CDR3 contains 18 residues. The ends lost 8 bases at V and 3 bases at J; junction bases unmatched: 14. The CDR3 spells CASGGHRGRGFGANVLTF. CDR3 bases: TGCGCCAGCGGGGGCCACAGGGGGCGAGGATTTGGGGCCAACGTCCTGACTTTC.

In its sample, this clonotype was seen many times. The J gene is TRBJ2-3, the V gene TRBV5-1; no definite D call. The germline CDR1 and CDR2 sequences are SGHRS and YFSETQ. V was cut by 6 bases and J by 4 bases, with 15 bases left in between. The CDR3 runs to 14 residues. CDR3 bases: TGCGCCAGCATCCCGAGGCCCCTGTCAGATACGCAGTATTTT. Protein sequence: CASIPRPLSDTQYF.

This clonotype was seen many times. The gene calls are TRBV29-1 and TRBJ2-5; tentatively, D is TRBD1 or TRBD2 (5 bases each). Trimming removed 4 bases from V and 4 bases from J, with 13 bases in between. This CDR3 comprises 13 residues. Per germline, CDR1 SQVTM and CDR2 ANQGSEA. The CDR3 loop reads CSVGGVAGETQYF. The CDR3 DNA sequence: TGCAGCGTTGGGGGCGTGGCGGGAGAGACCCAGTACTTC.

In its sample, this clonotype was seen many times. The rearrangement links TRBV4-3 to TRBJ1-1, with D unclear. Trimming pared 0 bases from V and 2 bases from J, leaving 10 bases between. Looked up from germline, CDR1 is LGHNA and CDR2 is YSLEER. The CDR3 sequence is 15 residues long. This CDR3 is CASSQDLTANTEAFF. CDR3 bases: TGCGCCAGCAGCCAAGACCTTACCGCCAACACTGAAGCTTTCTTT.

This clonotype was found many times. This rearrangement joins TRBV27 to TRBJ1-1, with 9 bases aligning to TRBD1. CDR3 length: 14 amino acids. V dropped 3 bases and J dropped 5; count of bases not matched to a gene: 4. Germline assignment: CDR1 MNHEY and CDR2 SMNVEV (reference sequence). The CDR3 bases are TGTGCCAGCAGTTTCCGGACAGGGGTGACTGAAGCTTTCTTT. It translates to CASSFRTGVTEAFF.

In its sample, this clonotype was seen a few times. The gene calls are TRBV5-1 and TRBJ2-2; 7 bases fit TRBD1. Germline CDR1 is SGHRS and CDR2 is YFSETQ. This CDR3 comprises 16 residues. V lost 4 bases and J lost 0; bases outside the gene matches: 6. In nucleotides, the CDR3 is TGCGCCAGCAGCCTGACAGGGTCCCCGAACACCGGGGAGCTGTTTTTT. Translated, it gives CASSLTGSPNTGELFF. The full variable domain, in which reference TRBV5-1 and TRBJ2-2 provide the parts outside the CDR3, is KAGVTQTPRYLIKTRGQQVTLSCSPISGHRSVSWYQQTPGQGLQFLFEYFSETQRNKGNFPGRFSGRQFSNSRSEMNVSTLELGDSALYLCASSLTGSPNTGELFFGEGSRLTVL.

This clonotype was detected many times. J is TRBJ2-7 and V is TRBV15; the match to TRBD1 covers 11 bases. The germline V gene has CDR1 LNHNV and CDR2 YYDKDF (reference sequence). CDR3 length equals 16 residues. Germline trimming cut 2 bases from V and 2 bases from J; bases unmatched to any gene: 5. CDR3 bases: TGTGCCACCAGCAGAACTCCGGGACAGGGGGCCTACGAGCAGTACTTC. The encoded protein is CATSRTPGQGAYEQYF.

This sequence joins TRBV19 and TRBJ2-5; 10 nucleotides match TRBD2. The CDR3 has 15 amino acids. Germline values: CDR1 LNHDA, CDR2 SQIVND (reference sequence). The trim removed 5 bases at V and 0 bases at J, leaving 3 bases unmatched. Written as DNA, the CDR3 is TGTGCCAGTAGTGCCGGACTAGCGGACCAAGAGACCCAGTACTTC. This translates into CASSAGLADQETQYF.

There are many counts of this clonotype. The chain joins TRBV27 to TRBJ1-3; D might be TRBD1 (5 bases). The germline CDR1 and CDR2 sequences are MNHEY and SMNVEV (reference sequence). The CDR3 has 17 amino acids. V lost 0 bases and J lost 3, with 15 bases in between. CDR3 amino acids: CASSLSVGDAFGNTIYF. In nucleotides, the CDR3 is TGTGCCAGCAGTTTATCGGTGGGGGACGCGTTTGGAAACACCATATATTTT.

This clonotype has at least ten counts. The V call is TRBV20-1, the J call TRBJ2-1; the D gene could be TRBD1 or TRBD2 (5 bases each). The CDR3 spans 15 residues. In germline, CDR1 is DFQATT, CDR2 SNEGSKA (reference sequence). V was pared by 1 base and J by 9 bases, with 19 bases between. Here the CDR3 reads CSARVPGPVPPEQFF. In DNA, the CDR3 is TGCAGTGCTAGAGTGCCGGGACCCGTGCCTCCTGAGCAGTTCTTC.

As to this clonotype: A much more abundant neighbour one base away suggests this may be a read error. The chain joins TRBV20-1 to TRBJ1-6, with TRBD1 matching over 10 bases. Germline values: CDR1 DFQATT, CDR2 SNEGSKA (reference sequence). J gave up 10 bases and V 4 bases, and 7 bases lay outside the gene matches. This CDR3 comprises 14 residues. The CDR3 DNA reads TGCAGTGCTACCTTGACAGGGGGCAAATCACCCCTCCACTTT. Protein sequence: CSATLTGGKSPLHF.

At least ten counts were recorded for this clonotype. This chain connects TRBV24-1 to TRBJ2-1; 14 bases line up with TRBD2. Trimming removed 4 bases from V and 8 bases from J; junction bases left unmatched: 9. The V gene's germline CDR1 is KGHDR and CDR2 SFDVKD. The CDR3 has 17 residues. The CDR3 here is CATSEAGTSGSGYEQFF. The CDR3 DNA is TGTGCCACCAGTGAAGCTGGGACTAGCGGGAGCGGGTATGAGCAGTTCTTC.

This clonotype showed up many times. The gene calls are TRBV20-1 and TRBJ2-4, with 10 bases that match TRBD1. V lost 6 bases to trimming and J lost 2 bases; unmatched junction nucleotides: 7. CDR3 size: 15 residues. Germline CDR1 DFQATT, CDR2 SNEGSKA (reference sequence). CDR3 region: CSARRQGATKNIQYF. The CDR3 bases are TGCAGTGCCCGACGACAGGGGGCGACCAAAAACATTCAGTACTTC.

The V gene is TRBV20-1, the J gene TRBJ1-2, with D perhaps matching TRBD1 (6 bases). The CDR3 is made up of 12 amino acids. In germline, CDR1 is DFQATT, CDR2 SNEGSKA (reference sequence). Trimming took off 8 bases at V and 3 bases at J, with 13 bases between the two ends. CDR3 in amino acids: CSPSDSDYGYTF. The CDR3 DNA reads as TGCAGTCCATCGGACAGTGACTATGGCTACACCTTC.

This clonotype was recorded at least ten times. The rearrangement links TRBV28 to TRBJ1-1, with D perhaps matching TRBD1 (5 bases). The CDR3 spans 14 residues. Per germline, CDR1 MDHEN and CDR2 SYDVKM. Trimming cost V 3 bases and J 5 bases, with 13 bases left between them. CDR3 in DNA: TGTGCCAGCAGTTTTTACAGGAGGGGAACTGAAGCTTTCTTT. Translation gives CASSFYRRGTEAFF.

This clonotype came up many times. The chain combines TRBV28 with TRBJ2-5, with 10 nucleotides matching TRBD1. The J segment lost 5 bases and the V segment lost 10 bases, leaving 7 bases of the junction unmatched. Looked up from germline, CDR1 is MDHEN and CDR2 is SYDVKM. The CDR3 is made up of 13 amino acids. CDR3 region: CAITTGGRETQYF. For the CDR3, the DNA is TGTGCCATCACGACAGGGGGCCGGGAGACCCAGTACTTC.

This clonotype was counted only a few times. The J gene is TRBJ1-3, the V gene TRBV6-5, with 8 bases aligning to TRBD1. V gave up 2 bases and J gave up 0 bases; unmatched junction bases: 6. The CDR3 is 17 residues long. Per the germline V gene, CDR1 is MNHEY and CDR2 is SVGAGI. CDR3 coding DNA: TGTGCCAGCAGTTACGGGGACAGGACATCCTCTGGAAACACCATATATTTT. It specifies CASSYGDRTSSGNTIYF.

This clonotype was observed a few times. The rearrangement uses TRBV18 and TRBJ1-3; the D gene is possibly TRBD1 (5 bases). V was pared by 3 bases and J by 0 bases, with 12 bases between. This CDR3 region has 16 residues. The germline CDR1 and CDR2 sequences are KGHSH and LQKENI. The CDR3 DNA sequence: TGTGCCAGCTCACCGCTCGGGACGGACTCTGGAAACACCATATATTTT. Translation gives CASSPLGTDSGNTIYF.

The chain has TRBV18 and TRBJ2-7; possibly TRBD2 for D (6 bases). The germline V and J ends were trimmed by 4 bases and 2 bases, with 15 bases remaining between them. Germline values: CDR1 KGHSH, CDR2 LQKENI. CDR3 length: 15 residues. The CDR3 sequence is CASSREAGLPYEQYF. CDR3 coding DNA: TGTGCCAGCTCACGGGAGGCAGGGCTACCCTACGAGCAGTACTTC.